What follows are 27 T cell receptor beta chains derived from one specimen sequenced in a study of blood T cells in healthy people across ages. Together with a sample-barcoded 5' primer, a J-beta primer mix was included in a second PCR lasting about 6 to 11 cycles. TCRdb used MiXCR to reprocess the 5' RACE reads, holding one entry per CDR3 protein. The sample has 540,000 or so distinct CDR3 sequences; roughly 48% are singletons. The sequencing input was blood. Receptor source: an elderly man in good health.

This clonotype has more than one count but fewer than ten. The rearrangement uses TRBV6-4 and TRBJ2-5; unclear D gene. The CDR3 length is 16 residues. Germline CDR1 and CDR2: MRHNA and SNTAGT. Trimming took off 2 bases at V and 0 bases at J, with 13 bases between the two ends. The CDR3 loop is CASSDARTPYQETQYF. The CDR3 nucleotides read TGTGCCAGCAGTGACGCTCGGACCCCGTACCAAGAGACCCAGTACTTC.

The chain is built from TRBV7-2 and TRBJ2-7; 9 nucleotides match TRBD1. J was trimmed by 4 bases and V by 4 bases; bases with no gene match: 5. Germline-derived CDR1 and CDR2 are SGHTA and FQGNSA. The CDR3 loop spans 14 amino acids. The CDR3 here is CASSSGQGRYEQYF. The CDR3 nucleotides are TGTGCCAGCAGCTCCGGACAGGGGAGGTACGAGCAGTACTTC. The entire variable domain, with the rest obtained from reference TRBV7-2 and TRBJ2-7, is as follows: GAGVSQSPSNKVTEKGKDVELRCDPISGHTALYWYRQSLGQGLEFLIYFQGNSAPDKSGLPSDRFSAERTGGSVSTLTIQRTQQEDSAVYLCASSSGQGRYEQYFGPGTRLTVT.

V and J are TRBV6-5 and TRBJ1-2; TRBD1 matches 9 bases. The germline CDR1 and CDR2 sequences are MNHEY and SVGAGI. There are 14 residues in the CDR3. V lost 5 bases to trimming and J lost 4 bases; unmatched junction nucleotides: 5. The CDR3 region has the DNA TGTGCCAGCAGTCGGGACAGGGTTTTCTATGGCTACACCTTC. Protein product: CASSRDRVFYGYTF.

The gene calls are TRBV4-3 and TRBJ2-1; 10 bases match TRBD2. Germline CDR1 reads LGHNA; CDR2 reads YSLEER. CDR3 length: 15 amino acids. V lost 0 bases and J lost 8; bases outside the gene matches: 4. CDR3 sequence (DNA): TGCGCCAGCAGCCAAGAACGAGCGGGGGGGCATGAGCAGTTCTTC. Translated: CASSQERAGGHEQFF.

The chain links TRBV7-8 to TRBJ2-1, with D possibly being TRBD1 (6 bases). The V end lost 3 bases, the J end lost 8 bases, and 14 bases lay between the germline ends. The germline V gene encodes CDR1 SGHVS and CDR2 FQNEAQ. The CDR3 has 14 residues. The CDR3: CASSFAQGSHEQFF. CDR3 nucleotides: TGTGCCAGCAGCTTCGCTCAGGGGTCGCATGAGCAGTTCTTC.

The V and J genes are TRBV6-2 or TRBV6-3 and TRBJ1-2, with D tentatively TRBD1 (6 bases). The CDR3 totals 15 residues. CDR1 and CDR2 from the germline V gene are MNHEY and SVGEGT. V was shortened by 2 bases and J by 2 bases, with 12 bases between the two germline ends. This chain's CDR3 is CASSYHGQNNYGYTF. In nucleotides, the CDR3 is TGTGCCAGCAGTTACCATGGACAGAACAACTATGGCTACACCTTC.

This chain links TRBV20-1 with TRBJ2-3; the D gene is possibly TRBD2 (5 bases). The CDR3 consists of 13 residues. The V and J ends lost 1 base and 3 bases respectively, with 8 bases between them. The germline V gene encodes CDR1 DFQATT and CDR2 SNEGSKA (reference sequence). The CDR3 reads CSARVPGTDTQYF. DNA of the CDR3: TGCAGTGCTAGAGTCCCGGGGACAGATACGCAGTATTTT.

This clonotype has a single count. This may be a read error, as it is one base from a much larger clone. The chain recombines TRBV7-9 with TRBJ2-5; a possible D gene is TRBD1 (6 bases). Germline assignment: CDR1 SEHNR and CDR2 FQNEAQ (reference sequence). This CDR3 contains 14 residues. The CDR3 spells CASSFTQGSEAQYF. The DNA for the CDR3 is TGTGCCAGCAGCTTTACGCAGGGGTCAGAGGCCCAGTACTTC.

The chain couples TRBV27 to TRBJ2-1; D remains unclear. Germline lookup yields CDR1 MNHEY and CDR2 SMNVEV (reference sequence). This CDR3 is built from 14 residues. The V end was cut by 4 bases, the J end by 0 bases, with 7 bases between. This CDR3 is CASSSTRSYNEQFF. CDR3 DNA: TGTGCCAGCAGTTCCACCCGCTCCTACAATGAGCAGTTCTTC.

CDR3 nucleotide sequence: TGTGCCAGCAGTCCCCAGATGGGCCCCGTCCGGGTGGAGCAGTTCTTC. This encodes CASSPQMGPVRVEQFF. The chain recombines TRBV12-3 or TRBV12-4 with TRBJ2-1; D remains unclear. V was cut by 5 bases and J by 10 bases, with 24 bases left in between. This CDR3 region has 16 residues.

Only a few counts were recorded for this clonotype. The chain links TRBV24-1 to TRBJ1-1; 7 positions agree with TRBD1. The germline CDR1 and CDR2 sequences are KGHDR and SFDVKD. This CDR3 spans 15 amino acids. V trimming: 5 bases; J trimming: 5 bases; junction bases outside the gene matches: 10. CDR3 loop: CATSVRKQGKTEAFF. The DNA of the CDR3 is TGTGCCACCAGTGTTCGTAAACAGGGGAAGACTGAAGCTTTCTTT.

The table lists this clonotype with a few counts. The rearrangement uses TRBV7-9 and TRBJ1-1, with D unclear. The CDR3 has 13 residues. V lost 6 bases and J 3 bases, leaving 11 bases between the germline ends. From germline, CDR1 is SEHNR and CDR2 FQNEAQ (reference sequence). CDR3 coding DNA: TGTGCCAGCAGTTTCACTGGGGACACTGAAGCTTTCTTT. It is translated as CASSFTGDTEAFF.

The chain combines TRBV6-6 with TRBJ1-4; 7 bases match TRBD1. This CDR3 comprises 15 residues. Germline V CDR1 and CDR2: MNHNY, SVGAGI (reference sequence). With 5 bases clipped from V and 9 bases from J, the junction kept 12 bases outside the gene matches. CDR3 residues: CASSEMTGTLQKLFF. DNA of the CDR3: TGTGCCAGCAGTGAGATGACAGGGACTCTTCAAAAACTGTTTTTT.

The rearrangement links TRBV20-1 to TRBJ1-1; a possible D gene is TRBD1 (6 bases). The germline V gene has CDR1 DFQATT and CDR2 SNEGSKA (reference sequence). This CDR3 has 15 amino acids. V shed 6 bases and J shed 3 bases, with 20 bases lying between them. CDR3 sequence: CSARTGGALDTEAFF. As DNA, the CDR3 is TGCAGTGCCCGAACGGGGGGCGCGTTGGACACTGAAGCTTTCTTT.

This chain uses TRBV4-1 with TRBJ1-4; 9 nucleotides match TRBD1. V trimming: 4 bases; J trimming: 6 bases; junction bases outside the gene matches: 6. The CDR3 contains 15 residues. Germline-derived CDR1 and CDR2 are MGHRA and YSYEKL. The CDR3 DNA reads as TGCGCCAGCAGCCCGCACAGGGGGCGCGATGAAAAACTGTTTTTT. Translated, it gives CASSPHRGRDEKLFF.

This clonotype was seen repeatedly, ten times or more. The CDR3 region has the DNA TGTGCCAGCAGACGAGCCAACTATGGCTACACCTTC. This gives the protein CASRRANYGYTF. The rearrangement links TRBV6-6 to TRBJ1-2; D gene ambiguous. CDR1 is MNHNY, CDR2 SVGAGI, per germline (reference sequence). This CDR3 comprises 12 residues. Trimming cost V 6 bases and J 2 bases, with 7 bases left between them.

This clonotype was recorded a few times. V and J are TRBV7-2 and TRBJ2-5; D is perhaps TRBD2 (5 bases). Germline V gene lookup returns CDR1 SGHTA and CDR2 FQGNSA. The CDR3 extends over 16 amino acids. V was shortened by 2 bases and J by 4 bases, with 17 bases between the two germline ends. CDR3 amino acids: CASSLSSARSGETQYF. The DNA of the CDR3 is TGTGCCAGCAGCTTAAGTTCCGCCAGGAGCGGAGAGACCCAGTACTTC.

This clonotype was seen repeatedly, ten times or more. The rearrangement joins TRBV7-2 to TRBJ2-1; TRBD1 matches 9 bases. This CDR3 comprises 15 residues. From germline, CDR1 is SGHTA and CDR2 FQGNSA. J lost 8 bases, V lost 5 bases, and 10 bases had no gene match. CDR3 region: CASSMGQGINYEQFF. The CDR3 DNA sequence: TGTGCCAGCAGCATGGGACAGGGAATAAACTATGAGCAGTTCTTC.

The chain has TRBV9 and TRBJ2-2; 11 bases are a match to TRBD2. Germline V gene sequence: CDR1 SGDLS, CDR2 YYNGEE. This CDR3 is 17 amino acids long. With 0 bases clipped from V and 7 bases from J, the junction kept 8 bases outside the gene matches. DNA for the CDR3: TGTGCCAGCAGCGTAGGGGACCTAGCGGGAGGTGTCGGGGAGCTGTTTTTT. Its translation: CASSVGDLAGGVGELFF.

The V call is TRBV11-2, the J call TRBJ2-5; D gene unclear. V was trimmed by 2 bases and J by 3 bases, leaving 7 bases between them. Germline V CDR1 and CDR2: SGHAT, FQNNGV. This CDR3 contains 13 residues. The CDR3 nucleotides are TGTGCCAGCAGCTTATCCGGAAAAGAGACCCAGTACTTC. This codes for CASSLSGKETQYF. Full variable domain (missing parts from reference TRBV11-2 and TRBJ2-5): EAGVAQSPRYKIIEKRQSVAFWCNPISGHATLYWYQQILGQGPKLLIQFQNNGVVDDSQLPKDRFSAERLKGVDSTLKIQPAKLEDSAVYLCASSLSGKETQYFGPGTRLLVL.

With respect to this clonotype: At one end the junction does not follow the germline gene, possibly because of a read error. The chain recombines TRBV6-6 with TRBJ1-1; D is ambiguous. Germline V CDR1 and CDR2: MNHNY, SVGAGI (reference sequence). The CDR3 has 14 amino acids. CDR3: CASSYGRRYAEAFF. The CDR3 nucleotides read TGCGCCAGCAGTTACGGTCGGAGGTACGCTGAAGCTTTCTTT.

The rearrangement links TRBV10-3 to TRBJ2-5, with 8 bases fitting TRBD1. V lost 2 bases to trimming and J lost 3 bases; unmatched junction nucleotides: 5. The CDR3 sequence is 15 residues long. The germline CDR1 and CDR2 sequences are ENHRY and SYGVKD. CDR3 residues: CAISERQGAKETQYF. The CDR3 coding sequence is TGTGCCATCAGTGAGCGGCAGGGGGCAAAAGAGACCCAGTACTTC.

This clonotype was recorded only once. The CDR3 loop is CSASGTGGSGELFF. The DNA for the CDR3 is TGCAGTGCTTCCGGGACAGGGGGGAGCGGGGAGCTGTTTTTT. The chain couples TRBV20-1 to TRBJ2-2; 11 bases line up with TRBD1. This CDR3 has 14 residues. J was trimmed by 7 bases and V by 5 bases; bases with no gene match: 6. Germline V CDR1 and CDR2: DFQATT, SNEGSKA (reference sequence).

This clonotype was counted a few times. This chain's CDR3 is CSAATGSYNEQFF. The CDR3 nucleotides are TGCAGTGCTGCTACAGGGTCCTACAATGAGCAGTTCTTC. The gene calls are TRBV20-1 and TRBJ2-1; D might be TRBD1 (6 bases). V was trimmed by 5 bases and J by 1 base, leaving 9 bases between them. Germline loops: CDR1 DFQATT, CDR2 SNEGSKA (reference sequence). The CDR3 contains 13 residues.

This rearrangement joins TRBV20-1 to TRBJ2-7, with a weak D call TRBD2 (5 bases). Germline V gene sequence: CDR1 DFQATT, CDR2 SNEGSKA (reference sequence). The germline V and J ends were trimmed by 3 bases and 4 bases, with 19 bases remaining between them. The CDR3 runs to 15 residues. CDR3 in amino acids: CSARSEVGKLYEQYF. Written as DNA, the CDR3 is TGCAGTGCTAGGTCGGAGGTAGGGAAACTATACGAGCAGTACTTC.

The chain joins TRBV20-1 to TRBJ2-6; D gene uncertain. CDR1 is DFQATT and CDR2 is SNEGSKA in the germline V gene (reference sequence). Trimming took off 5 bases at V and 0 bases at J, with 11 bases between the two ends. The CDR3 is 15 residues long. The CDR3 here is CSAPPTGSGANVLTF. In nucleotides, the CDR3 is TGCAGTGCTCCCCCGACGGGCTCTGGGGCCAACGTCCTGACTTTC.

This clonotype was seen a few times. The CDR3 coding sequence is TGCGCCAGCAGCCACAGAACTGGGGATGAGCAGTTCTTC. Translation: CASSHRTGDEQFF. The chain joins TRBV4-3 to TRBJ2-1; no reliable D call. This CDR3 has 13 residues. The germline V and J ends were trimmed by 3 bases and 8 bases, with 11 bases remaining between them. Germline-derived CDR1 and CDR2 are LGHNA and YSLEER.